Each of the 15 T cell receptor beta chains below was sequenced from the same sample in a study of CD8 T cells in Susac syndrome. Reverse transcription used about 0.45 to 1 ug RNA and random hexamers. TCRdb called the immunoSEQ multiplex PCR reads again in MiXCR, with one record for every CDR3 protein. The data show 150,000 to 200,000 distinct CDR3 sequences, with approximately 94% seen just once and about 0.095% held by the top ten. Sequenced sample: CD4+ T cells from PBMCs. These receptors originate from a human donor with multiple sclerosis.

The chain joins TRBV3-1 to TRBJ2-7; 9 nucleotides match TRBD2. CDR1 and CDR2 from the germline V gene are LGHDT and YNNKEL (reference sequence). CDR3 size: 14 residues. The V gene end was trimmed by 4 bases and the J gene end by 7 bases; junction bases not matched to a gene: 8. CDR3 DNA sequence: TGTGCCAGCAGCCCTCGACTAGCGGTGGTGGAGCAGTACTTC. This translates into CASSPRLAVVEQYF.

The chain carries TRBV12-3 or TRBV12-4 and TRBJ2-2; TRBD2 agrees at 10 bases. CDR3 length: 15 residues. The trim removed 5 bases at V and 8 bases at J, leaving 8 bases unmatched. CDR3: CASSRPRAGGGELFF. In nucleotides, the CDR3 is TGTGCCAGCAGTCGCCCCCGAGCGGGAGGGGGGGAGCTGTTTTTT.

The V gene is TRBV4-1, the J gene TRBJ1-2; D not certain. The CDR3 loop spans 12 amino acids. Germline CDR1 reads MGHRA; CDR2 reads YSYEKL. V shed 2 bases and J shed 5 bases, with 6 bases lying between them. The DNA for the CDR3 is TGCGCCAGCAGCCAACCGGAGTATGGCTACACCTTC. Residues: CASSQPEYGYTF.

V usage is TRBV20-1 and J usage is TRBJ2-1; D is uncertain. V lost 4 bases to trimming and J lost 8 bases, with 0 bases between them. The CDR3 loop spans 8 amino acids. CDR1 and CDR2 (germline): DFQATT, SNEGSKA (reference sequence). CDR3 bases: TGCAGTGCTAATGAGCAGTTCTTC. Amino acid sequence: CSANEQFF.

This chain connects TRBV5-1 to TRBJ2-5, with TRBD1 as a possible D gene (6 bases). The CDR3 is 13 amino acids. The germline CDR1 and CDR2 sequences are SGHRS and YFSETQ. V was pared by 9 bases and J by 5 bases, with 17 bases between. The CDR3 bases are TGCGCCACAACAGGGTCCCCCAGCGAGACCCAGTACTTC. It translates to CATTGSPSETQYF.

This clonotype has a handful of counts. This chain links TRBV18 with TRBJ2-5; D remains unclear. V was trimmed by 2 bases and J by 2 bases, leaving 6 bases between them. Germline lookup yields CDR1 KGHSH and CDR2 LQKENI. The CDR3 has 13 residues. As DNA, the CDR3 is TGTGCCAGCTCACCAGGGTTACAAGAGACCCAGTACTTC. This codes for CASSPGLQETQYF.

This chain connects TRBV7-8 to TRBJ1-5; D call uncertain. CDR1 SGHVS and CDR2 FQNEAQ come from the germline V gene. V lost 4 bases, J lost 7 bases, and 20 bases lay in between. The CDR3 loop spans 16 amino acids. The CDR3 nucleotides are TGTGCCAGCAGCTCGAACCCCGGGAACACGTTACAGCCCCAGCATTTT. It yields the protein CASSSNPGNTLQPQHF.

The V gene is TRBV7-2, the J gene TRBJ1-5, with TRBD1 as a possible D gene (6 bases). Germline V lookup: CDR1 SGHTA, CDR2 FQGNSA. CDR3 size: 15 residues. The ends were cut back, 5 bases at V and 2 bases at J, with 13 bases in the middle. This CDR3 reads CASSLGAQGNQPQHF. In DNA, the CDR3 is TGTGCCAGCAGCCTGGGGGCGCAGGGCAATCAGCCCCAGCATTTT.

The rearrangement uses TRBV3-1 and TRBJ2-1, with a possible D match to TRBD2 (6 bases). Trimming left V 5 bases short and J 4 bases short, with 12 bases between. CDR1 and CDR2 from the germline V gene are LGHDT and YNNKEL (reference sequence). The CDR3 covers 14 residues. CDR3 DNA: TGTGCCAGCAGCATCTCCGGGACTTACAATGAGCAGTTCTTC. It encodes CASSISGTYNEQFF.

The V and J genes are TRBV20-1 and TRBJ1-1; D uncertain. From germline, CDR1 is DFQATT and CDR2 SNEGSKA (reference sequence). The CDR3 is made up of 13 amino acids. The V and J ends lost 5 bases and 3 bases respectively, with 13 bases between them. The DNA of the CDR3 is TGCAGTGCTCCGGGCCGTTGGGACACTGAAGCTTTCTTT. Translation: CSAPGRWDTEAFF.

Here the CDR3 DNA reads TGTGCCAGCACTACCGGCTTGAGCAATCAGCCCCAGCATTTT. It translates to CASTTGLSNQPQHF. The gene calls are TRBV2 and TRBJ1-5; D remains unclear. The germline gives CDR1 SNHLY, CDR2 FYNNEI. V lost 7 bases and J 1 base, leaving 11 bases between the germline ends. The CDR3 has 14 residues.

The rearrangement links TRBV10-2 to TRBJ2-2; weak D call: TRBD2 (5 bases). Trimming took off 7 bases at V and 13 bases at J, with 19 bases between the two ends. This CDR3 comprises 13 residues. Germline CDR1 and CDR2: WSHSY and SAAADI. For the CDR3, the DNA is TGCGCCAGCACGTTCGGAGGTGAATCTGGGCTGTTTTTT. As protein: CASTFGGESGLFF.

The chain has TRBV10-3 and TRBJ2-6, with 12 bases lining up with TRBD1. Germline loops: CDR1 ENHRY, CDR2 SYGVKD. V shed 8 bases, J shed 3 bases, and the junction held 8 bases outside the gene matches. The CDR3 covers 17 residues. Written as DNA, the CDR3 is TGTGCCATCCATGGGGACAGGGGGCTTGGTGGGGCCAACGTCCTGACTTTC. This translates into CAIHGDRGLGGANVLTF.

This sequence joins TRBV29-1 and TRBJ1-1; D is uncertain. The length of the CDR3 is 12 residues. V lost 3 bases and J 7 bases, leaving 12 bases between the germline ends. Germline V lookup: CDR1 SQVTM, CDR2 ANQGSEA. The CDR3 coding sequence is TGCAGCGTTGACAGGCAGCAAAGTGAAGCTTTCTTT. It yields the protein CSVDRQQSEAFF.

The rearrangement links TRBV5-4 to TRBJ2-7; D is perhaps TRBD2 (5 bases). Germline values: CDR1 SGHNT, CDR2 YYREEE (reference sequence). This CDR3 is built from 14 residues. Trimming stripped 4 bases from V and 2 bases from J, with 13 bases between. The CDR3 DNA reads TGTGCCAGCAGCCCCCCGGGGAGCGCCTACGAGCAGTACTTC. Its protein is CASSPPGSAYEQYF.